The 8 T cell receptor beta chains listed next were all sequenced from one sample in a study of CD8+ T cells in alopecia areata. RNA was extracted and reverse transcribed into cDNA as the sequencing template. Here immunoSEQ multiplex PCR was the method, and the copy in TCRdb shows in-frame clones only, minus some. The table lists roughly 150,000 clones, around 87% of them singletons. The source material was CD8+ T cells sorted from blood, sampled at week 0. The receptors derive from a human donor with alopecia areata.

V usage is TRBV7-6 and J usage is TRBJ1-1, with TRBD1 as a possible D gene (5 bases). The CDR3 length is 14 residues. The V gene's germline CDR1 is SGHVS and CDR2 FNYEAQ. The V end was cut by 2 bases, the J end by 4 bases, with 11 bases between. CDR3 protein: CASSLNIGGTEAFF. The CDR3, as DNA: TGTGCCAGCAGCTTAAACATCGGGGGCACTGAAGCTTTCTTT.

The J gene is TRBJ2-7, the V gene TRBV27, with 9 positions matching TRBD2. V lost 0 bases to trimming and J lost 6 bases; unmatched junction nucleotides: 6. The CDR3 runs to 15 residues. Germline V gene data show CDR1 as MNHEY and CDR2 as SMNVEV (reference sequence). CDR3 sequence reads: CASSLSRGLAAEQYF. Here the CDR3 DNA reads TGTGCCAGCAGTTTATCTCGGGGACTAGCTGCCGAGCAGTACTTC.

CDR3 loop: CASSHRDRTPLNTGELFF. The CDR3 bases are TGTGCCAGCAGCCACCGGGACAGGACACCCCTGAACACCGGGGAGCTGTTTTTT. The rearrangement links TRBV7-9 to TRBJ2-2; 8 positions match TRBD1. V lost 5 bases, J lost 1 base, and 12 bases stayed unmatched. Germline V gene lookup returns CDR1 SEHNR and CDR2 FQNEAQ (reference sequence). There are 18 residues in the CDR3.

J is TRBJ2-2 and V is TRBV6-5; TRBD2 aligns across 8 bases. The CDR3 has 15 residues. The germline gives CDR1 MNHEY, CDR2 SVGAGI. V shed 7 bases, J shed 5 bases, and the junction held 9 bases outside the gene matches. The CDR3 DNA is TGTGCCAGCATCTCCGGGAGGGAAAAAACCGGGGAGCTGTTTTTT. Translating gives CASISGREKTGELFF.

On this clone: One end of the junction fails to match germline, which may point to a read error. The chain employs TRBV4-1 and TRBJ2-6; no clear D. CDR1 and CDR2 (germline): MGHRA, YSYEKL. The CDR3 runs 15 residues. The CDR3 coding sequence is TGCACCAGCAGCTATACAGACTCTGGGGCCAACGTCCTGACTTTC. This translates into CTSSYTDSGANVLTF.

Only a few counts were recorded for this clone. The chain has TRBV6-5 and TRBJ2-1, with 10 bases identical to TRBD2. The CDR3 length is 16 residues. V trimming: 3 bases; J trimming: 7 bases; junction bases outside the gene matches: 9. Per the germline V gene, CDR1 is MNHEY and CDR2 is SVGAGI. For the CDR3, the DNA is TGTGCCAGCAGTTATCTAGCGGGAGTCCTAGTTAATGAGCAGTTCTTC. As protein: CASSYLAGVLVNEQFF.

There are a few counts of this clone. The chain uses TRBV5-5 and TRBJ2-3; 8 bases match TRBD2. Germline V gene sequence: CDR1 SGHKS, CDR2 YYEKEE (reference sequence). CDR3 length: 18 residues. J lost 2 bases, V lost 2 bases, and 13 bases had no gene match. The CDR3 nucleotides read TGTGCCAGCAGCTTACGATCCAGCGGGAGACTAATCACAGATACGCAGTATTTT. Translation: CASSLRSSGRLITDTQYF.

The V gene is TRBV4-1, the J gene TRBJ2-7, with 7 bases aligning to TRBD2. V lost 1 base, J lost 4 bases, and 16 bases stayed unmatched. The CDR3 spans 18 residues. From germline, CDR1 is MGHRA and CDR2 YSYEKL. As DNA, the CDR3 is TGCGCCAGCAGCCAAGTGGGCAGAGGGTCTAGCGGATGGTACGAGCAGTACTTC. Its translation: CASSQVGRGSSGWYEQYF.